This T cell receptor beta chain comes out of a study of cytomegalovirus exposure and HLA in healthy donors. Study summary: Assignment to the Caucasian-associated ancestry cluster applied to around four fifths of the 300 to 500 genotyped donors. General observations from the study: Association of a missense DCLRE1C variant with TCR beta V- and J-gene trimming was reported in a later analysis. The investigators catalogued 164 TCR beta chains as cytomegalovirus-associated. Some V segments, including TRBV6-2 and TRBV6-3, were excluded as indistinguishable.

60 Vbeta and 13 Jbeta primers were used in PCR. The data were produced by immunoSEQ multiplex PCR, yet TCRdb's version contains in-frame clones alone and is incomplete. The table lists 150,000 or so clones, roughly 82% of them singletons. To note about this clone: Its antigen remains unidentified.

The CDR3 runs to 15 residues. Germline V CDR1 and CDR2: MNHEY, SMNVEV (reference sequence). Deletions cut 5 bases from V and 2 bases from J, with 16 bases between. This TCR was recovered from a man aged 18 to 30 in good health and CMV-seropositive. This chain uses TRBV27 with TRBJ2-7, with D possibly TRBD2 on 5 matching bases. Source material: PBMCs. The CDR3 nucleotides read TGTGCCAGCAGTGGGTTGGCGGGCGCAGCCTACGAGCAGTACTTC. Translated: CASSGLAGAAYEQYF.